This TCR beta chain was recorded in a study of OX40 agonist ivuxolimab in advanced cancers. Across the whole study: Three patients showed partial responses: one hepatocellular carcinoma and two cutaneous melanoma cases.

Enrollment shut out patients with autoimmune disease history or systemic immunosuppression. Concerning this clone: Its cognate antigen is unknown.

The study's findings and limits: At doses 0.1 to 3.0 mg/kg, CD4+ and CD8+ clones expanded. On average, CD8+ T cells had more expanded clones than CD4+.

Sequencing was performed with immunoSEQ multiplex PCR; in TCRdb, only in-frame clones are kept and a portion is missing. Altogether approximately 52,000 clones are present, roughly 84% being singletons, with the ten largest covering 0.95% to 1.3%. The germline V and J ends were trimmed by 0 bases and 2 bases, with 8 bases remaining between them. This CDR3 contains 15 residues. CDR1 is SNHLY and CDR2 is FYNNEI in the germline V gene. The V and J genes are TRBV2 and TRBJ1-5; D ambiguous. The TCR was taken from an adult with an advanced solid tumor such as melanoma, head and neck, liver or kidney cancer. The sample in question was CD4+ or CD8+ T cells sorted from blood, obtained in a trial of the OX40 agonist ivuxolimab. The CDR3 here is CASSEARVRNQPQHF. As DNA, the CDR3 is TGTGCCAGCAGTGAAGCTAGGGTTCGCAATCAGCCCCAGCATTTT.